This T cell receptor (beta chain) was sequenced for a study of T cells in tumors after PD-1 blockade. Study at large: Treatment was either pembrolizumab 200 mg every 3 weeks or cemiplimab 350 mg every 2 weeks. Blood samples averaged around 100,000 templates (range about 21,000-257,772) and 36,536 unique clonotypes. Notes on the study in general: Peripheral recruitment is suggested, as some novel exhausted tumor clones were in pre-treatment blood.

Input was about 616 ng to 6,500 ng of genomic DNA from tumor or blood. The assay was immunoSEQ multiplex PCR, and TCRdb's table has in-frame clones only and misses some. The sample holds 23,000 or so clones; roughly 80% are singletons and the top ten take approximately 12%. From germline, CDR1 is SGHTA and CDR2 FQGNSA. The CDR3 runs to 13 residues. With 5 bases clipped from V and 4 bases from J, the junction kept 4 bases outside the gene matches. Regarding this clone: The antigen remains unidentified.

Sequencing was performed on PBMCs, taken after anti-PD-1 treatment. The V and J genes are TRBV7-2 and TRBJ2-5, with TRBD2 matching over 7 bases. This TCR derives from a human donor with basal cell carcinoma. The CDR3 region has the DNA TGTGCCAGCAGCCGGGGGGTAGTAGAGACCCAGTACTTC. Amino acid sequence: CASSRGVVETQYF.